Sequencing of this T cell receptor beta chain was carried out in a study of PD-1 blockade in classical Hodgkin lymphoma. Background on the study: Nivolumab dosed at 3 mg/kg went to patients intravenously every 2 weeks.

On this clone itself: Its antigen remains unidentified.

After autologous stem cell transplantation all patients relapsed, and prior brentuximab vedotin exposure differed between cohorts. Thawed PBMCs underwent magnetic negative selection to obtain purified CD8+ T cells. Per the germline V gene, CDR1 is SEHNR and CDR2 is FQNEAQ (reference sequence). The V and J ends lost 4 bases and 0 bases respectively, with 16 bases between them. The CDR3 totals 18 residues. Profiled with immunoSEQ multiplex PCR; TCRdb holds only in-frame clones, not every one. The sample records a few thousand clones, 70% to 80% being singletons. Findings and caveats of the study: CD4+ but not CD8+ TCR diversity rose significantly by C4D1. Patients newly diagnosed and complete responders had comparable baseline diversity.

The TCR was taken from a human donor with classical Hodgkin lymphoma. The sequencing used CD8+ T cells from blood, collected at baseline. This chain connects TRBV7-9 to TRBJ2-6; D gene unclear. DNA of the CDR3: TGTGCCAGCAGCTCGGCTCCCCCCAGTTCCTCTGGGGCCAACGTCCTGACTTTC. Protein: CASSSAPPSSSGANVLTF.